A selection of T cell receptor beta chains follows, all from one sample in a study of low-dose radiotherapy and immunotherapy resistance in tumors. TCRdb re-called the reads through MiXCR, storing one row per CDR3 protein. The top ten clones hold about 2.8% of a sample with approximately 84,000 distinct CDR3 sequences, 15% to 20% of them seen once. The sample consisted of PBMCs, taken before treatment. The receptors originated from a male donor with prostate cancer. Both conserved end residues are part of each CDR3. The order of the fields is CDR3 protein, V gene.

CSALALAGGLYNEQFF | TRBV20-1
CASSFTGTGSRVNTGELFF | TRBV5-1
CASSLYPRADEQFF | TRBV7-9
CSAPEGFGYTF | TRBV20-1
CASSLINTEAFF | TRBV7-9
CASSLRLAGSYNEQFF | TRBV5-1
CSARTPGTANTEAFF | TRBV20-1
CASSQRGQGYFSNEQFF | TRBV5-1
CASSPGAGAPSYNEQFF | TRBV7-6
CASSPGITYEQYF | TRBV28
CASSPGGSSYNEQFF | TRBV3-1
CASSASQETQYF | TRBV2
CASRETEVSKETQYF | TRBV19
CASREGTADNSPLHF | TRBV5-1
CASSPRGLAEDTGELFF | TRBV7-3
CASSPQGGSNTGELFF | TRBV18
CASSPLAGGTYEQYF | TRBV18
CASRLAGGLQETQYF | TRBV6-1
CASSPMGYGYTF | TRBV7-9
CASKTSFRRETQYF | TRBV6-4
CSASVVTRDEQFF | TRBV20-1
CASSFGANTDTQYF | TRBV7-3
CASSLDLGTEAFF | TRBV11-2
CASGQRAGNYGYTF | TRBV3-1
CASSSTGDGNTIYF | TRBV5-1
CAWSVRGLLEAFF | TRBV30
CASRGRDTLTGELFF | TRBV2
CASSLQRGGPDTQYF | TRBV5-1
CSVTKPFRGRGEKLFF | TRBV29-1
CASSLALQLNSGYTF | TRBV5-1
CASSRTSGGSTDTQYF | TRBV6-2/TRBV6-3
CASSSITGLSGANVLTF | TRBV7-9
CASSPSIGVNYGYTF | TRBV9
CASSIGEAYNQPQHF | TRBV19
CASRVDRGETQYF | TRBV27
CASRVKGGYGYTF | TRBV5-1
CSVDRGDGYTF | TRBV29-1
CASSFGDGYTF | TRBV12-3/TRBV12-4
CASSFRAGAYEQYF | TRBV7-2
CSAGRGAYNEQFF | TRBV29-1
CASSRGDSYNEQFF | TRBV12-3/TRBV12-4
CASSPGLSVYEQYF | TRBV5-4
CATGGGSGNTIYF | TRBV15
CASTPGQEDEQYF | TRBV6-5
CSARDSGIPNTGELFF | TRBV20-1
CASSLSPTGPSNQPQHF | TRBV27
CSAPRGEGTDTQYF | TRBV20-1
CSARTFTDTQYF | TRBV20-1
CASSQDLLQNSPLHF | TRBV14
CASSLVGGRSYNEQFF | TRBV7-2
CASSGVQMNTEAFF | TRBV6-1
CASSPGTRHEYGYTF | TRBV6-5
CSDTGGPMNTEAFF | TRBV29-1
CASSQSWGPQPQHF | TRBV3-1
CASSPQVGGEEETQYF | TRBV7-3